Sequencing of this T cell receptor beta chain was carried out in a study of cytomegalovirus exposure and HLA in healthy donors. Primers included in the PCR were 60 Vbeta and 13 Jbeta primers. The table came from immunoSEQ multiplex PCR; TCRdb's copy has only in-frame clones and leaves some out. The table has 100,000 or so clones, about three quarters seen once. Donors sampled were nominally healthy, though unrecorded immune exposures were likely. Details on this clone: The junction departs from germline at one end; a sequencing error may be responsible.

Germline assignment: CDR1 SGDLS and CDR2 YYNGEE. This CDR3 contains 20 residues. Sequenced: PBMCs. The sequence derives from a man aged 35 to 55 in good health and CMV-seronegative. The genes are TRBV9 and TRBJ2-7, with TRBD2 identical over 7 bases. The CDR3 DNA is TGTGCCAGCAGCGGATCTTCCGGGACTATCCCCCCCGCGGCTTCCTCCGAGCAGTACTTC. The encoded protein is CASSGSSGTIPPAASSEQYF. Based on the CDR3 plus reference TRBV9 and TRBJ2-7, the full variable domain is DSGVTQTPKHLITATGQRVTLRCSPRSGDLSVYWYQQSLDQGLQFLIQYYNGEERAKGNILERFSAQQFPDLHSELNLSSLELGDSALYFCASSGSSGTIPPAASSEQYFGPGTRLTVT.